These 24 T cell receptor beta chains originate from one sample sequenced in a study of blood T cells in healthy people across ages. With a J-beta primer mix and a sample-barcoded 5' primer, a second PCR ran 7 to 11 cycles. Using its own MiXCR run on the 5' RACE reads, TCRdb lists one record per CDR3 protein. The sample yields approximately 800,000 distinct CDR3 sequences, about 56% seen once. The sequenced material came from blood. These receptor sequences come from a man aged 35 to 55 in good health.

This clonotype showed up just a few times. The chain uses TRBV9 and TRBJ2-3; 7 nucleotides match TRBD2. This CDR3 contains 13 residues. In germline, CDR1 is SGDLS, CDR2 YYNGEE. Trimming cost V 4 bases and J 6 bases; bases outside gene matches: 5. The CDR3 nucleotides are TGTGCCAGCAGCATTCGGGGGGTCGATACGCAGTATTTT. Its translation: CASSIRGVDTQYF.

This clonotype turned up a few times. This chain uses TRBV4-2 with TRBJ2-3; 8 positions agree with TRBD2. CDR1 is LGHNA and CDR2 is YNFKEQ in the germline V gene. The CDR3 loop spans 16 amino acids. The V gene end was trimmed by 0 bases and the J gene end by 3 bases; junction bases not matched to a gene: 5. CDR3 loop: CASSQDTGLGTDTQYF. Written as DNA, the CDR3 is TGTGCCAGCAGCCAAGATACGGGACTAGGGACAGATACGCAGTATTTT.

The chain is built from TRBV6-2 or TRBV6-3 and TRBJ2-7; the D gene is possibly TRBD2 (5 bases). This CDR3 has 16 residues. Germline lookup yields CDR1 MNHEY and CDR2 SVGEGT. With 2 bases removed from V and 7 bases from J, the gap between germline ends came to 21 bases. The CDR3 nucleotides are TGTGCCAGCAGTTACGGTACTAGTCGTGTCGGCAATGAGCAGTACTTC. This translates into CASSYGTSRVGNEQYF.

Only a few counts were recorded for this clonotype. V usage is TRBV4-2 and J usage is TRBJ2-3; no firm D call. The CDR3 contains 14 residues. In germline, CDR1 is LGHNA, CDR2 YNFKEQ. Deletions cut 0 bases from V and 6 bases from J, with 10 bases between. CDR3 nucleotides: TGTGCCAGCAGCCAAGATTACAGCGAGGATACGCAGTATTTT. Protein: CASSQDYSEDTQYF.

This clonotype was counted only a few times. The genes are TRBV7-9 and TRBJ1-1; the D gene is possibly TRBD1 (5 bases). Between the trimmed V and J ends, which lost 1 base and 4 bases, there was a span of 10 bases. The CDR3 consists of 14 residues. The V gene's germline CDR1 is SEHNR and CDR2 FQNEAQ (reference sequence). In nucleotides, the CDR3 is TGTGCCAGCAGCTTAGTATTGGGGGGCACTGAAGCTTTCTTT. As protein: CASSLVLGGTEAFF.

The V gene is TRBV12-3 or TRBV12-4, the J gene TRBJ2-7; D gene unclear. Trimming shortened V by 8 bases and J by 0 bases, and 8 bases separated the two germline ends. The CDR3 consists of 12 residues. The CDR3 loop reads CASAPHSYEQYF. In DNA form, the CDR3 reads TGTGCCAGCGCTCCTCACTCCTACGAGCAGTACTTC.

This clonotype was seen only a few times. This rearrangement joins TRBV20-1 to TRBJ1-5; 8 nucleotides match TRBD1. Germline CDR1 reads DFQATT; CDR2 reads SNEGSKA (reference sequence). The CDR3 length is 13 residues. Trimming took 6 bases from V and 2 from J; bases not matched to a gene: 3. The CDR3 DNA sequence: TGCAGTGCCCCGGGACAGGGCAATCAGCCCCAGCATTTT. This codes for CSAPGQGNQPQHF.

The chain links TRBV27 to TRBJ1-2, with D possibly being TRBD1 (5 bases). V was shortened by 0 bases and J by 3 bases, with 11 bases between the two germline ends. The CDR3 totals 15 residues. Germline lookup yields CDR1 MNHEY and CDR2 SMNVEV (reference sequence). The chain's CDR3 is CASSLSPGTHYGYTF. DNA of the CDR3: TGTGCCAGCAGTTTATCCCCAGGGACGCACTATGGCTACACCTTC.

This clonotype was found a few times. The chain employs TRBV6-1 and TRBJ2-3, with 8 bases that match TRBD1. The CDR3 covers 18 residues. V shed 0 bases, J shed 2 bases, and the junction held 10 bases outside the gene matches. Looked up from germline, CDR1 is MNHNS and CDR2 is SASEGT. The CDR3 protein is CASSEAGGTGFYTDTQYF. CDR3 nucleotides: TGTGCCAGCAGTGAAGCGGGCGGGACAGGTTTTTACACAGATACGCAGTATTTT.

The rearrangement uses TRBV3-1 and TRBJ2-5; 9 nucleotides match TRBD1. Trimming at V came to 4 bases and at J to 12 bases, leaving 9 bases not matched to a gene. This CDR3 region has 13 residues. Germline V gives CDR1 LGHDT, CDR2 YNNKEL (reference sequence). The CDR3 DNA is TGTGCCAGCAGCCCTAGTGGGGACAGGGACGAGTACTTC. Translation gives CASSPSGDRDEYF.

This rearrangement joins TRBV5-6 to TRBJ2-2; D unresolved. The germline V and J ends were trimmed by 2 bases and 8 bases, with 13 bases remaining between them. The CDR3 covers 14 residues. Germline CDR1 reads SGHDT; CDR2 reads YYEEEE. The CDR3 sequence: CASSFVGKAGELFF. CDR3 DNA sequence: TGTGCCAGCAGCTTTGTAGGGAAAGCAGGGGAGCTGTTTTTT.

This clonotype was observed once. The V gene is TRBV27, the J gene TRBJ2-7, with a possible D match to TRBD1 (5 bases). The end of the DNA fits TRBJ2-5 better, so the J call may be wrong. The germline V gene has CDR1 MNHEY and CDR2 SMNVEV (reference sequence). The CDR3 covers 13 residues. This CDR3 reads CASSVGVWETQYF. The DNA for the CDR3 is TGTGCCAGCAGTGTAGGGGTCTGGGAGACCCAGTACTTC.

On this clonotype itself: The junction does not match germline at one end; this may be a read error. The gene calls are TRBV12-3 or TRBV12-4 and TRBJ2-3, with TRBD1 as a possible D gene (5 bases). CDR3 length: 15 amino acids. Here the CDR3 reads CASSGAQTSTGTQYF. As DNA, the CDR3 is TGTGCCAGCAGTGGGGCCCAGACGAGCACAGGTACGCAGTATTTT.

V usage is TRBV6-6 and J usage is TRBJ2-7, with D possibly matching TRBD1 (5 bases). V was trimmed by 2 bases and J by 12 bases, leaving 17 bases between them. This CDR3 is 13 amino acids long. CDR1 and CDR2 (germline): MNHNY, SVGAGI (reference sequence). CDR3 sequence (DNA): TGTGCCAGCAGTTACCTGGCAGGGCATTACGTGTACTTC. Protein product: CASSYLAGHYVYF.

This chain connects TRBV3-1 to TRBJ1-5; 9 nucleotides agree with TRBD1. The CDR3 sequence is 19 residues long. The ends lost 4 bases at V and 4 bases at J; junction bases unmatched: 17. The germline V gene encodes CDR1 LGHDT and CDR2 YNNKEL (reference sequence). This CDR3 is CASSLTGTGSSALNQPQHF. CDR3 nucleotides: TGTGCCAGCAGCCTGACCGGGACAGGGTCTTCGGCCCTAAATCAGCCCCAGCATTTT.

The chain uses TRBV14 and TRBJ2-7; unclear D gene. Germline loops: CDR1 SGHDN, CDR2 FVKESK. With 6 bases removed from V and 2 bases from J, the gap between germline ends came to 8 bases. This CDR3 spans 12 amino acids. The CDR3 nucleotides are TGTGCCAGCAGAGAAAGGGCCTACGAGCAGTACTTC. Amino acids: CASRERAYEQYF.

The chain uses TRBV5-1 and TRBJ1-4, with D hard to call. Germline CDR1 is SGHRS and CDR2 is YFSETQ. This CDR3 has 15 residues. Trimming removed 1 base from V and 9 bases from J, with 16 bases in between. The CDR3: CASSLTVGREKKLFF. For the CDR3, the DNA is TGCGCCAGCAGCTTGACGGTGGGGAGAGAGAAAAAACTGTTTTTT.

This rearrangement joins TRBV7-8 to TRBJ1-2, with 9 nucleotides matching TRBD1. V lost 4 bases and J lost 3; bases outside the gene matches: 6. CDR1 and CDR2 from the germline V gene are SGHVS and FQNEAQ. This CDR3 is built from 15 residues. In nucleotides, the CDR3 is TGTGCCAGCAGCTCTAACAGGGGGCCAGACTATGGCTACACCTTC. Translating gives CASSSNRGPDYGYTF.

This sequence joins TRBV24-1 and TRBJ2-3; 8 nucleotides agree with TRBD2. Germline V gene lookup returns CDR1 KGHDR and CDR2 SFDVKD. After removal of 1 base from V and 5 bases from J, the junction contained 10 bases not matched to a gene. CDR3 size: 17 residues. CDR3 nucleotide sequence: TGTGCCACCAGTGATTTAAAGGGTAGCGGGACGAAAGATACGCAGTATTTT. Translation gives CATSDLKGSGTKDTQYF.

The chain links TRBV28 to TRBJ2-5; 8 bases agree with TRBD1. Germline trimming cut 6 bases from V and 4 bases from J; bases unmatched to any gene: 13. Germline V gene sequence: CDR1 MDHEN, CDR2 SYDVKM. CDR3 length: 16 amino acids. This chain's CDR3 is CASRGQAVIAGETQYF. For the CDR3, the DNA is TGTGCCAGCAGGGGACAGGCGGTGATTGCCGGAGAGACCCAGTACTTC.

For the CDR3, the DNA is TGCGCCAGCAGCTTGGGGACTCAACCATACACAGATACGCAGTATTTT. The encoded protein is CASSLGTQPYTDTQYF. The V gene is TRBV5-1, the J gene TRBJ2-3; D perhaps matches TRBD2 (5 bases). V was shortened by 0 bases and J by 2 bases, with 13 bases between the two germline ends. This CDR3 has 16 amino acids. Germline CDR1 and CDR2: SGHRS and YFSETQ.

Many counts were recorded for this clonotype. This rearrangement joins TRBV5-1 to TRBJ2-6; 9 bases agree with TRBD1. Germline V lookup: CDR1 SGHRS, CDR2 YFSETQ. V was clipped by 3 bases and J by 3 bases; unmatched bases: 10. This CDR3 is 18 amino acids long. Here the CDR3 reads CASSSYRDRAYGANVLTF. DNA of the CDR3: TGCGCCAGCAGCTCCTACCGGGACAGGGCTTATGGGGCCAACGTCCTGACTTTC.

This clonotype was picked up a small number of times. This chain connects TRBV20-1 to TRBJ2-3; D is perhaps TRBD1 (5 bases). Germline lookup yields CDR1 DFQATT and CDR2 SNEGSKA (reference sequence). The CDR3 is 13 amino acids. The V end lost 5 bases, the J end lost 4 bases, and 13 bases lay between the germline ends. This CDR3 is CSAPGIGADTQYF. As DNA, the CDR3 is TGCAGTGCTCCAGGGATTGGGGCAGATACGCAGTATTTT.

The chain uses TRBV25-1 and TRBJ2-7, with TRBD2 as a possible D gene (5 bases). This CDR3 has 16 residues. The V gene lost 2 bases and the J gene lost 7 bases, with 21 bases spanning the gap. CDR1 and CDR2 from the germline V gene are MGHDK and SYGVNS. The CDR3 sequence: CASSEPGIPMYNEQYF. CDR3 coding DNA: TGTGCCAGCAGTGAACCCGGGATCCCAATGTACAATGAGCAGTACTTC.